This paragraph covers one T cell receptor (beta chain) sequence. Its antigen is currently unknown. The data derive from a study of beta chain features in type 1 diabetes. General observations from the study: cDNA sequencing could over-represent cells with high TCR expression. The study found fewer insertions and more deletions at VDJ junctions in type 1 diabetes patients. Shorter TCRB CDR3s, moderately but significantly so, were found in Type 1 diabetes patients in all four CD4+ subsets.

This CDR3 region has 14 residues. V dropped 3 bases and J dropped 2; count of bases not matched to a gene: 4. The germline CDR1 and CDR2 sequences are MNHEY and SMNVEV (reference sequence). The authors reverse transcribed all of the isolated RNA, so sequencing captured expressed TCRB transcripts. Sequencing used immunoSEQ multiplex PCR; TCRdb keeps in-frame clones, though not all of them. The repertoire has about 340,000 clones, about 13% of them found once; the top ten carry 0.015%. This chain joins TRBV27 and TRBJ2-7; 7 nucleotides match TRBD1. What was sequenced was naive CD4+ T cells from blood. The receptor was derived from a woman younger than 35 with type 1 diabetes. The CDR3 is CASSFVQGAYEQYF. CDR3 nucleotide sequence: TGTGCCAGCAGTTTTGTCCAGGGGGCCTACGAGCAGTACTTC.